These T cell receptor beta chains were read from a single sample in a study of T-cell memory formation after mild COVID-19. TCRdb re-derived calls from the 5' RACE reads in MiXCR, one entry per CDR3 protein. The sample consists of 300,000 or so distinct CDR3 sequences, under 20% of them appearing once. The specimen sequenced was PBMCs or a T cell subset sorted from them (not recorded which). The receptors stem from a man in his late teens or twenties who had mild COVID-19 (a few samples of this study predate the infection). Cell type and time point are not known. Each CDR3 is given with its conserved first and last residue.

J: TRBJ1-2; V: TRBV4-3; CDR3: CASSAGQGAYANYGYTF
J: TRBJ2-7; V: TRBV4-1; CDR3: CASSPSRQGSYEQYF
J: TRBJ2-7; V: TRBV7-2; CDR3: CASSAWGGRVEQYF
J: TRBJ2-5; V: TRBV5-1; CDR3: CASSPLTSGGQETQYF
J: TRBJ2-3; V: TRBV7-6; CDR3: CASSSRTGAQGTDTQYF
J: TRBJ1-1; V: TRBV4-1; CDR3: CASSQVGGNTEAFF
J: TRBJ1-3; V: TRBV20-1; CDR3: CSARETGGSGNTIYF
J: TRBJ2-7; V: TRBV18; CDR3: CASSASLASSSYEQYF
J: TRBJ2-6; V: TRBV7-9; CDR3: CASSFTSGANVLTF
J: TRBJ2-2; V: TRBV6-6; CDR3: CASSLDRGSGELFF
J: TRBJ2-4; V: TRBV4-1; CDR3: CATSGAGFLAKNIQYF
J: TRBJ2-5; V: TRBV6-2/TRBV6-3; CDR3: CASSWTAQETQYF
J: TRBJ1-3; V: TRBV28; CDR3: CASRTTGQGKNTIYF
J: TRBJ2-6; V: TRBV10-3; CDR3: CATARQLSGANVLTF
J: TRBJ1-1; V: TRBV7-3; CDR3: CASSTGQTAEAFF
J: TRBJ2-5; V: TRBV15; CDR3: CATSREGDTHPFQETQYF
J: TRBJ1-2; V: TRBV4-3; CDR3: CASSQDLGTGYGYTF
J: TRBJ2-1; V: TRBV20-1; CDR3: CSARDRIRGTSGTGEQFF
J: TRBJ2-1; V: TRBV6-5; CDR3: CASSRTGGRNEQFF
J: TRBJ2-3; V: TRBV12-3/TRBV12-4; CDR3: CASSPSSGGDPTDTQYF
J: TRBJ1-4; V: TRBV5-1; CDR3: CASSPEVGNEKLFF
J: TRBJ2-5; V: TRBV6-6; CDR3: CASSSPPGGGETQYF
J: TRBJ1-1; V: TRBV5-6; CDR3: CASSSPPGNTEAFF
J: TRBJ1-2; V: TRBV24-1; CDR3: CATSDNDRGYTF
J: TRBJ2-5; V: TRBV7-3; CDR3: CASSLRRKETQYF
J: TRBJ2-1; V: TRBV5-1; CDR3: CASSYLRGSGNEQFF
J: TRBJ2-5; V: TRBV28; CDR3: CASSLRTGLETQYF
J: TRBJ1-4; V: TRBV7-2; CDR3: CASSLYGSELFF